This TCR beta chain was captured by sequencing in a study of cytomegalovirus exposure and HLA in healthy donors. Points from the study as a whole: V- and J-gene trimming of TCR beta was linked (in a later analysis) to a missense DCLRE1C variant. Later work found most CMV-associated TCR beta chains apparently HLA-restricted. A later analysis linked around 15,000 TCR beta sequences to HLA alleles at 0.05 false discovery rate. Among TCR beta chains, those listed as cytomegalovirus-associated numbered about 160.

The germline gives CDR1 LNHDA, CDR2 SQIVND (reference sequence). The CDR3 loop spans 13 amino acids. The V end lost 3 bases, the J end lost 10 bases, and 15 bases lay between the germline ends. For this clone: The antigen is not known.

The primer mix had 60 Vbeta and 13 Jbeta primers. Sequencing was performed with immunoSEQ multiplex PCR; in TCRdb, only in-frame clones are kept and a portion is missing. The data show some 130,000 clones, with 70% to 80% seen just once and 6.5% held by the top ten. This clonotype originated in a man between 40 and 49 years old in good health and CMV-seropositive. The specimen sequenced was PBMCs. V usage is TRBV19 and J usage is TRBJ1-2; possible D gene TRBD1, 6 bases. The CDR3, as DNA: TGTGCCAGTAGTATCCGACAGGCGGGAGACTACACCTTC. Its protein is CASSIRQAGDYTF.